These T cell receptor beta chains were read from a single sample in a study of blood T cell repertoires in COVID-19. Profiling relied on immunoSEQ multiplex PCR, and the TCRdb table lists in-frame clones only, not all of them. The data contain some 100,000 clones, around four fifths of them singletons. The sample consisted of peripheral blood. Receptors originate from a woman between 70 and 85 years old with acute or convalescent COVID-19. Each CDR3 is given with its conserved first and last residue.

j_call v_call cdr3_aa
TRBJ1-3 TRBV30 CAWRHTGAGNTIYF
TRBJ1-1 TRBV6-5 CASGRQGANTEAFF
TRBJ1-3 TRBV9 CASSVGSSGNTIYF
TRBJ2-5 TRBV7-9 CASSQQAGVETQYF
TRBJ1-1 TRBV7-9 CASSPRGNTEAFF
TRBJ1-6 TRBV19 CASSLGTDNSPLHF
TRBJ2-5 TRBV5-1 CASSSPLAGEETQYF
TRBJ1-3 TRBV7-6 CASSLGPGTANTIYF
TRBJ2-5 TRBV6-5 CATNNRGVETQYF
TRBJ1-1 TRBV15 CATSREGRGWDEAFF
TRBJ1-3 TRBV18 CASSPQEGNTIYF
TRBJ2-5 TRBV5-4 CASSSSLQETQYF
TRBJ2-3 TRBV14 CASRQTGWVGTDTQYF
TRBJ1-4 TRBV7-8 CASSLLGQIATNEKLFF
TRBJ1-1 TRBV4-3 CASSQDRGRMNTEAFF
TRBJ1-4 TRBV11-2 CASSSGESTNEKLFF
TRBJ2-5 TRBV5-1 CASSLVGGDQETQYF
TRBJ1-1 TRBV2 CASRDGVYTEAFF